This TCR beta chain was recorded in a study of blood T cell repertoires in COVID-19. Here immunoSEQ multiplex PCR was the method, and the copy in TCRdb shows in-frame clones only, minus some. This table has about 130,000 clones, roughly four fifths appearing once. CDR1 MNHEY and CDR2 SVGAGI come from the germline V gene. V lost 8 bases and J lost 5, with 7 bases in between. CDR3 size: 11 residues. The chain is built from TRBV6-5 and TRBJ2-1, with TRBD1 as a possible D gene (5 bases). Sequencing was carried out using peripheral blood. This clonotype was obtained from a woman of 80 years or more with acute or convalescent COVID-19. The CDR3 DNA sequence: TGTGCCAGCGACAGCGACAATGAGCAGTTCTTC. Amino acid sequence: CASDSDNEQFF.